A single sample gave rise to the 8 T cell receptor beta chains below, sequenced in a study of CD8 T cells in ankylosing spondylitis. What these receptors recognize is not known. TCRdb re-called the 5' RACE reads through MiXCR, storing one row per CDR3 protein. The table includes over 700,000 distinct CDR3 sequences, under 20% detected once. Study-level results: One TCR beta motif, made up of 7 or 8 highly homologous variants, appeared characteristic of ankylosing spondylitis blood.

The source material was blood, either unsorted or a sorted T cell fraction (not recorded which). These receptors were taken from a male donor with ankylosing spondylitis.

This clonotype was seen a few times. J is TRBJ2-4 and V is TRBV29-1, with TRBD1 matching 8 bases. Germline-derived CDR1 and CDR2 are SQVTM and ANQGSEA. CDR3 length: 17 amino acids. J lost 1 base, V lost 8 bases, and 16 bases had no gene match. This CDR3 reads CSIISGTGPGAKNIQYF. As DNA, the CDR3 is TGCAGCATAATCTCCGGGACAGGCCCTGGGGCCAAAAACATTCAGTACTTC.

This clonotype was seen a few times. This chain joins TRBV20-1 and TRBJ1-5, with D perhaps TRBD1 (6 bases). This CDR3 is 15 amino acids long. Trimming took 5 bases from V and 0 from J, leaving 14 bases between them. Germline assignment: CDR1 DFQATT and CDR2 SNEGSKA (reference sequence). The CDR3 protein is CSAPLTGYSNQPQHF. The CDR3, as DNA: TGCAGTGCTCCTCTAACAGGGTATAGCAATCAGCCCCAGCATTTT.

The J gene is TRBJ1-2, the V gene TRBV2; possibly TRBD1 for D (5 bases). Germline lookup yields CDR1 SNHLY and CDR2 FYNNEI. The CDR3 spans 16 residues. The V and J ends lost 3 bases and 0 bases respectively, with 14 bases between them. The chain's CDR3 is CASSDGGGSPNYGYTF. CDR3 in DNA: TGTGCCAGCAGTGATGGGGGGGGATCCCCTAACTATGGCTACACCTTC.

The chain carries TRBV5-1 and TRBJ2-3; D gene ambiguous. The V gene's germline CDR1 is SGHRS and CDR2 YFSETQ. The V gene lost 3 bases and the J gene lost 8 bases, with 19 bases spanning the gap. The CDR3 consists of 15 residues. The CDR3 DNA sequence: TGCGCCAGCAGCTCAGAAGGGCTTCCCGCAGCTACGCAGTATTTT. Encoded protein: CASSSEGLPAATQYF.

This chain links TRBV5-5 with TRBJ1-1, with 10 bases that match TRBD1. This CDR3 has 16 amino acids. The germline V gene encodes CDR1 SGHKS and CDR2 YYEKEE (reference sequence). Germline trimming cut 5 bases from V and 1 base from J; bases unmatched to any gene: 8. The CDR3 DNA reads as TGTGCCAGCAGTAAATCTTGGACAGGGGGGAACACTGAAGCTTTCTTT. Residues: CASSKSWTGGNTEAFF.

This clonotype has a single count. The rearrangement links TRBV30 to TRBJ1-1; unclear D gene. The CDR3 consists of 16 residues. Germline V CDR1 and CDR2: GTSNPN, SVGIG (reference sequence). V dropped 2 bases and J dropped 2 bases, with 18 bases sitting between them. The CDR3 DNA is TGTGCCTGGAGTTGGGGAACCCGTACGCCCAACACTGAAGCTTTCTTT. As protein: CAWSWGTRTPNTEAFF. Using reference TRBV30 and TRBJ1-1 for the parts outside the CDR3, the full variable domain is SQTIHQWPATLVQPVGSPLSLECTVEGTSNPNLYWYRQAAGRGLQLLFYSVGIGQISSEVPQNLSASRPQDRQFILSSKKLLLSDSGFYLCAWSWGTRTPNTEAFFGQGTRLTVV.

This sequence joins TRBV10-3 and TRBJ2-7; 8 bases agree with TRBD2. Germline V gene lookup returns CDR1 ENHRY and CDR2 SYGVKD. J was trimmed by 1 base and V by 2 bases; bases with no gene match: 7. The CDR3 length is 16 residues. The CDR3 region has the DNA TGTGCCATCAGTGAGGGGGTTAGCGGGGTGTCCTACGAGCAGTACTTC. Translation: CAISEGVSGVSYEQYF.

The chain is built from TRBV20-1 and TRBJ1-6; 7 nucleotides align to TRBD1. After removal of 6 bases from V and 6 bases from J, the junction contained 8 bases not matched to a gene. There are 14 residues in the CDR3. The germline gives CDR1 DFQATT, CDR2 SNEGSKA (reference sequence). In nucleotides, the CDR3 is TGCAGTGCCCCAAGGACAGGAGCTAATTCACCCCTCCACTTT. Translation gives CSAPRTGANSPLHF.